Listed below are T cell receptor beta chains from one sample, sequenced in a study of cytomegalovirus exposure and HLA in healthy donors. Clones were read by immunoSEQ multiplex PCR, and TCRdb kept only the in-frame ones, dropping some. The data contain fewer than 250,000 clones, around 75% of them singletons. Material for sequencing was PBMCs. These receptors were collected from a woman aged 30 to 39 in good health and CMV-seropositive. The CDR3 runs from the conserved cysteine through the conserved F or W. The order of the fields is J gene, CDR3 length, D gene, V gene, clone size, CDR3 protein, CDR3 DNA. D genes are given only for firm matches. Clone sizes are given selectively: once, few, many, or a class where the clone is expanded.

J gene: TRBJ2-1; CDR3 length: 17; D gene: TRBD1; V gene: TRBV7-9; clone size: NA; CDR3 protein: CASSPRKGQSLMDEQFF; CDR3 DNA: TGTGCCAGCAGCCCGCGAAAGGGACAGAGTCTTATGGATGAGCAGTTCTTC
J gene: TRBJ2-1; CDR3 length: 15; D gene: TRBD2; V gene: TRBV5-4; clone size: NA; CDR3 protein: CASSVGTSGYNEQFF; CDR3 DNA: TGTGCCAGCAGCGTCGGGACTAGCGGTTACAATGAGCAGTTCTTC
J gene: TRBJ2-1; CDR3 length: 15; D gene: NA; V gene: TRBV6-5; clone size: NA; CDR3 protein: CASSALGDPYNEQFF; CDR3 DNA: TGTGCCAGCAGCGCATTAGGAGACCCCTACAATGAGCAGTTCTTC
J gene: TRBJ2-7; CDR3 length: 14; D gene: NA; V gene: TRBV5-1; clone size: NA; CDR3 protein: CASSPAPDSLEQYF; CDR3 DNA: TGCGCCAGCAGCCCTGCCCCGGACAGCCTCGAGCAGTACTTC
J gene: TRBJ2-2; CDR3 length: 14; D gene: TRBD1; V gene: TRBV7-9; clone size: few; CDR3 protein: CASSLGDSIGELFF; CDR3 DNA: TGTGCCAGCAGCTTAGGGGACAGCATCGGGGAGCTGTTTTTT
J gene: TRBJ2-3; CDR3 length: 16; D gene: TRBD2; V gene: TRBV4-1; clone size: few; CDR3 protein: CASSQKLAGGADTQYF; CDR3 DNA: TGCGCCAGCAGCCAGAAACTAGCGGGAGGAGCCGATACGCAGTATTTT
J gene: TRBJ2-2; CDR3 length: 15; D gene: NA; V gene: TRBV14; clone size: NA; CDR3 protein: CASSQKHSGPGELFF; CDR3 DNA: TGTGCCAGCAGCCAAAAGCACAGTGGTCCCGGGGAGCTGTTTTTT
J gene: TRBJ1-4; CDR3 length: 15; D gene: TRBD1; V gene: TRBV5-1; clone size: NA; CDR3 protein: CASSTLGQGNEKLFF; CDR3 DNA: TGCGCCAGTTCAACTTTGGGACAGGGGAATGAAAAACTGTTTTTT
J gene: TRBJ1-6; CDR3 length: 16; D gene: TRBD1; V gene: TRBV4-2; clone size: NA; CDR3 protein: CASSLNRGRRNSPLHF; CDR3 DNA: TGTGCCAGCAGCCTCAACAGGGGGCGCAGGAATTCACCCCTCCACTTT
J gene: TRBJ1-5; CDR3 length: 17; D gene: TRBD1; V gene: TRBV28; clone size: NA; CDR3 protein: CASSPLDRVLSNQPQHF; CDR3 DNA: TGTGCCAGCAGTCCATTGGACAGGGTTTTAAGCAATCAGCCCCAGCATTTT
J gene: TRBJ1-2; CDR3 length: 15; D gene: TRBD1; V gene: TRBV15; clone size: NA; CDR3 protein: CATSSSTGGGYGYTF; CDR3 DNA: TGTGCCACCAGCAGCTCGACAGGGGGAGGCTATGGCTACACCTTC
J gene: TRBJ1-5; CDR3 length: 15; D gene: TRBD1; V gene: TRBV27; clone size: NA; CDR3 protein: CASSPGQVTNQPQHF; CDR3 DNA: TGTGCCAGCAGCCCCGGACAGGTTACTAATCAGCCCCAGCATTTT
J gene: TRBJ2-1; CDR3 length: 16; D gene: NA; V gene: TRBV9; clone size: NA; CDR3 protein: CASGVEGEGLVNEQFF; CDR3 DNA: TGTGCCAGCGGCGTAGAGGGGGAGGGCCTAGTAAATGAGCAGTTCTTC
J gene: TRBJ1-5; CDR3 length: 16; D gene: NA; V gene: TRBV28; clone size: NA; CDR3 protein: CASSFQMAAPGQPQHF; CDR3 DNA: TGTGCCAGCAGTTTCCAAATGGCAGCGCCCGGTCAGCCCCAGCATTTT
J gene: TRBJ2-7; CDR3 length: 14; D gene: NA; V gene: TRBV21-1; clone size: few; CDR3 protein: CASSNRHSSYEQYF; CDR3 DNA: TGTGCCAGCAGCAACAGGCACAGCTCCTACGAGCAGTACTTC
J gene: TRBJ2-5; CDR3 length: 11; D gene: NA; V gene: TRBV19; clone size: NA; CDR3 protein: CASSMSGTQYF; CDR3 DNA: TGTGCCAGTAGTATGTCGGGGACCCAGTACTTC
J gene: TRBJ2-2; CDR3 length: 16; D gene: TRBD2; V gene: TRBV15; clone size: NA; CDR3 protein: CATSTGGPTNTGELFF; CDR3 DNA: TGTGCCACCAGCACGGGAGGGCCGACGAACACCGGGGAGCTGTTTTTT
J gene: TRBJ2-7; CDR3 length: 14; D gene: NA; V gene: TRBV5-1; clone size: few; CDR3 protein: CASSLGSASYEQYF; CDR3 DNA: TGCGCCAGCAGCTTAGGTAGCGCCTCCTACGAGCAGTACTTC
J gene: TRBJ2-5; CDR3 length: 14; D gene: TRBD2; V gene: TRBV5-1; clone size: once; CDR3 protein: CASRRGEVKETQYF; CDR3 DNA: TGCGCCAGCCGTCGGGGGGAAGTGAAGGAGACCCAGTACTTC
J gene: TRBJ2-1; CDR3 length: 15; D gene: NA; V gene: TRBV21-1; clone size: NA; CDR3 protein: CASSSSVGARDEQFF; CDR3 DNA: TGTGCCAGCAGCTCGTCGGTGGGGGCCCGCGATGAGCAGTTCTTC
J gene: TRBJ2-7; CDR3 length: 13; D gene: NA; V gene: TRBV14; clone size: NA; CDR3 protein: CASSHRPGYEQYF; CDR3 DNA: TGTGCCAGCAGCCACCGTCCGGGCTACGAGCAGTACTTC
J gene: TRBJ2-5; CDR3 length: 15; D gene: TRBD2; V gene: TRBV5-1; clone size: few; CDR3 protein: CASRGLAGPQETQYF; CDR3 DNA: TGCGCCAGCAGGGGACTAGCGGGACCTCAAGAGACCCAGTACTTC
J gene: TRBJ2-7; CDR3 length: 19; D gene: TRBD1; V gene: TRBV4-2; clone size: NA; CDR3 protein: CASSQEGSSRTGGSYEQYF; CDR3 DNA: TGTGCCAGCAGCCAAGAGGGTAGCTCAAGGACAGGGGGCTCCTACGAGCAGTACTTC
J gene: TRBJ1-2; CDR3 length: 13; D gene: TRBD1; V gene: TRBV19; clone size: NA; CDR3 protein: CASSPGQGYGYTF; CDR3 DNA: TGTGCCAGTAGTCCGGGACAGGGTTATGGCTACACCTTC
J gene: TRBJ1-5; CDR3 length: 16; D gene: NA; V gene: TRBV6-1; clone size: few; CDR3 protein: CASSVTNPREGQPQHF; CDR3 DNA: TGTGCCAGCAGTGTGACGAACCCCAGGGAGGGACAGCCCCAGCATTTT
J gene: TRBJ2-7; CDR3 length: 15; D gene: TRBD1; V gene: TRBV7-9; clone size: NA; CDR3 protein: CASSFRDRGSYEQYF; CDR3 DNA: TGTGCCAGCAGTTTCCGGGACAGGGGGTCCTACGAGCAGTACTTC
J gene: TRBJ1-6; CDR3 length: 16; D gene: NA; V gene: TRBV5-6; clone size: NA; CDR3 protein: CASSQKQGLSNSPLHF; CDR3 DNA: TGTGCCAGCAGCCAAAAACAGGGATTGTCGAATTCACCCCTCCACTTT
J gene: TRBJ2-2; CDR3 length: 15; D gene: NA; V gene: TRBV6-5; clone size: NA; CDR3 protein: CASSYFPHTTGELFF; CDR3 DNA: TGTGCCAGCAGTTACTTCCCTCACACCACCGGGGAGCTGTTTTTT
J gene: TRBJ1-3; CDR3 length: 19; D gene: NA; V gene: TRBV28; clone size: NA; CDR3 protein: CASSPTTAGVPHSGNTIYF; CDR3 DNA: TGTGCCAGCAGTCCTACCACCGCGGGGGTTCCTCACTCTGGAAACACCATATATTTT
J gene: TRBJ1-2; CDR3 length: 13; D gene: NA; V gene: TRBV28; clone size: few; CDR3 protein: CASSFNGQYGYTF; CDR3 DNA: TGTGCCAGCAGTTTTAACGGACAGTATGGCTACACCTTC
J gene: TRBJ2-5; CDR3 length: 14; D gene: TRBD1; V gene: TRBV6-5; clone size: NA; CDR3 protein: CASRLGGPGETQYF; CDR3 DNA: TGTGCCAGCAGACTAGGGGGCCCGGGGGAGACCCAGTACTTC
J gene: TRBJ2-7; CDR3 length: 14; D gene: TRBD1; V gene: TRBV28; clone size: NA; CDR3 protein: CASRARTGKGEQYF; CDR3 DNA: TGTGCCAGCAGGGCCCGGACAGGGAAGGGCGAGCAGTACTTC
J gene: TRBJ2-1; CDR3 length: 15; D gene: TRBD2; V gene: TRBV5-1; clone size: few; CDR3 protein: CASSTSGGSFDEQFF; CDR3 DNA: TGCGCCAGCAGCACTAGCGGGGGCTCCTTCGATGAGCAGTTCTTC
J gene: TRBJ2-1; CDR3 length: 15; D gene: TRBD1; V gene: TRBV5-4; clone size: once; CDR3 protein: CASSPGQSLRNEQFF; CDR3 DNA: TGTGCCAGCAGCCCGGGACAGAGCTTGAGGAATGAGCAGTTCTTC
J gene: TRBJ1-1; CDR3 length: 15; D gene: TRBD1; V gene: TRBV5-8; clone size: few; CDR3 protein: CASSLAFPGGTEAFF; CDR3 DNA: TGTGCCAGCAGCTTGGCCTTTCCAGGGGGCACTGAAGCTTTCTTT
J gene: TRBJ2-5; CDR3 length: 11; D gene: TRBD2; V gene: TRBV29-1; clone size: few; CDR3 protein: CSVERGGTQYF; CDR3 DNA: TGCAGCGTTGAACGGGGGGGGACCCAGTACTTC
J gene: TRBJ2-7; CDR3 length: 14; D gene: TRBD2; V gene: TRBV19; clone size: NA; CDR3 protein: CASAPGTSGYEQYF; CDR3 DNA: TGTGCCAGTGCTCCCGGGACTAGCGGCTACGAGCAGTACTTC
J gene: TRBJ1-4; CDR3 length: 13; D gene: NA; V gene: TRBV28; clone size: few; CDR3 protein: CASRDSSNEKLFF; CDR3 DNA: TGTGCCAGCAGAGACTCCTCTAATGAAAAACTGTTTTTT
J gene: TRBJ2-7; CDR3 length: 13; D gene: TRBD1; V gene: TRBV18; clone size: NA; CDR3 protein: CASSPQQGYEQYF; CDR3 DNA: TGTGCCAGCTCACCTCAACAGGGGTACGAGCAGTACTTC
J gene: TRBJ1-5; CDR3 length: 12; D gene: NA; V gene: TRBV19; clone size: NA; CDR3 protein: CASSIPNQPQHF; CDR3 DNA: TGTGCCAGTAGTATCCCTAATCAGCCCCAGCATTTT
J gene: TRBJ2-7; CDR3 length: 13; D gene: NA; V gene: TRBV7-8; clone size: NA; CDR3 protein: CASSAIQGIEQYF; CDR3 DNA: TGTGCCAGCAGCGCCATACAGGGAATCGAGCAGTACTTC
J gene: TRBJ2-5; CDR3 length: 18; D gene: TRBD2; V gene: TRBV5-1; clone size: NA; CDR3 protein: CASSLKRLAGAPGETQYF; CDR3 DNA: TGCGCCAGCAGCTTAAAGAGACTAGCGGGAGCTCCGGGAGAGACCCAGTACTTC
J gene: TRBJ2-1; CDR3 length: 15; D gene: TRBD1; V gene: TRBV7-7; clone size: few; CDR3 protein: CASSTGQGNWNEQFF; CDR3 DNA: TGTGCTAGCAGCACCGGACAGGGGAATTGGAATGAGCAGTTCTTC
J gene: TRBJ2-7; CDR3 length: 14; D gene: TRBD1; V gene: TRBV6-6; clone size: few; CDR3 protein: CASSFQDRAYEQYF; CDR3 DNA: TGTGCCAGCAGTTTCCAGGACAGGGCCTACGAGCAGTACTTC
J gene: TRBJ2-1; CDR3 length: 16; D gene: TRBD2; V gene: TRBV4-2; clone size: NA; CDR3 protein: CASSQGTSGSENEQFF; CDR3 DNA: TGTGCCAGCAGCCAAGGGACTAGCGGGAGTGAGAATGAGCAGTTCTTC
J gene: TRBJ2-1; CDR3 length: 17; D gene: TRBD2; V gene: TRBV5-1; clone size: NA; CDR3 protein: CASSPGTSGISYNEQFF; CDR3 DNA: TGCGCCAGCAGCCCAGGGACTAGCGGGATCTCCTACAATGAGCAGTTCTTC
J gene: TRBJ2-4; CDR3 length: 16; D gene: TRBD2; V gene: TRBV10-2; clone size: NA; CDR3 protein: CASSGTSGTLGNIQYF; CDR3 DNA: TGCGCCAGCAGTGGGACTAGCGGGACTCTCGGAAACATTCAGTACTTC
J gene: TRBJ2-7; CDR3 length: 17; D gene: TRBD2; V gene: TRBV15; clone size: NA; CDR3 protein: CATSRERTSGRFYEQYF; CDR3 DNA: TGTGCCACCAGCAGAGAGAGGACTAGCGGGAGGTTCTACGAGCAGTACTTC
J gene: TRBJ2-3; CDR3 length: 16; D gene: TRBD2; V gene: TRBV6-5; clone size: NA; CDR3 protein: CASSSLGLANSDTQYF; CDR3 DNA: TGTGCCAGCAGTTCCCTGGGACTAGCGAATTCAGATACGCAGTATTTT
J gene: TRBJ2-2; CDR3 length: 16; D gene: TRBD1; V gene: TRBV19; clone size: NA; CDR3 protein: CASSTGQGSNTGELFF; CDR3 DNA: TGTGCCAGTAGTACAGGACAGGGTTCGAACACCGGGGAGCTGTTTTTT
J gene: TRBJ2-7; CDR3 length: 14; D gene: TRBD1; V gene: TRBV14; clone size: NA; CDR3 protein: CASSHRGQGYEQYF; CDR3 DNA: TGTGCCAGCAGTCACCGGGGACAGGGCTACGAGCAGTACTTC
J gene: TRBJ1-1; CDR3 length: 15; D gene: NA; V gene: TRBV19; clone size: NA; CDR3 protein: CASSISAGLNTEAFF; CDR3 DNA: TGTGCCAGTAGTATAAGCGCAGGGCTGAACACTGAAGCTTTCTTT